This T cell receptor (beta chain) was recovered during a study of shared clonotypes between healthy human individuals. In its sample, this clone was seen a few times. Assay used: immunoSEQ multiplex PCR; TCRdb lists only in-frame clones, some missing. This table holds about 2.4 million clones, just over 90% found once. The sequence came from a young man in good health. Material for sequencing was naive CD4+ T cells sorted from blood. Subset here: CD45RA+ positively selected.

The CDR3 DNA follows: TGTGCCAGCAGACCCGACAGGGGGTATAATTCACCCCTCCACTTT. This codes for CASRPDRGYNSPLHF. This sequence joins TRBV6-5 and TRBJ1-6, with 9 nucleotides matching TRBD1. The V segment lost 6 bases and the J segment 4 bases; nucleotides outside the gene matches: 4. This CDR3 has 15 residues. Germline values: CDR1 MNHEY, CDR2 SVGAGI.